These 20 T cell receptor beta chains came from one sample sequenced in a study of T cells in tumors after PD-1 blockade. Measured with immunoSEQ multiplex PCR; TCRdb has only the in-frame clones, and not every one. The table shows 13,000 to 15,000 clones, with about 63% occurring only once. The starting material was tumor tissue, obtained after anti-PD-1 treatment. All receptors derive from a human donor with cutaneous squamous cell carcinoma.

This chain uses TRBV18 with TRBJ2-6; possibly TRBD1 or TRBD2 for D (5 bases each). Germline V gene sequence: CDR1 KGHSH, CDR2 LQKENI. Trimming took off 4 bases at V and 1 base at J, with 14 bases between the two ends. The CDR3 loop spans 17 amino acids. The CDR3 DNA sequence: TGTGCCAGCTCACTGGGAGCAGGGCGTTCTGGGGCCAACGTCCTGACTTTC. This gives the protein CASSLGAGRSGANVLTF.

This clone was seen a handful of times. The CDR3 bases are TGTGCCAGTAGGGACCGGACAGAGGATGGCTACACCTTC. It specifies CASRDRTEDGYTF. V and J are TRBV19 and TRBJ1-2; possibly TRBD1 for D (6 bases). Germline-derived CDR1 and CDR2 are LNHDA and SQIVND (reference sequence). CDR3 length: 13 residues. V was pared by 6 bases and J by 6 bases, with 14 bases between. The full variable domain, in which reference TRBV19 and TRBJ1-2 provide the parts outside the CDR3, is DGGITQSPKYLFRKEGQNVTLSCEQNLNHDAMYWYRQDPGQGLRLIYYSQIVNDFQKGDIAEGYSVSREKKESFPLTVTSAQKNPTAFYLCASRDRTEDGYTFGSGTRLTVV.

This clone turned up a few times. The V and J genes are TRBV4-3 and TRBJ2-3; 7 positions agree with TRBD1. Germline V gives CDR1 LGHNA, CDR2 YSLEER. The CDR3 consists of 15 residues. The V and J ends lost 6 bases and 7 bases, in that order; junction bases with no gene match: 13. CDR3 DNA sequence: TGCGCCAGCAGTCCGGGGACAGCTCCTTCCTATACGCAGTATTTT. Its translation: CASSPGTAPSYTQYF.

The chain is built from TRBV3-1 (or the pseudogene TRBV3-2) and TRBJ2-7, with D possibly TRBD1 on 6 matching bases. Per germline, CDR1 LGHDT and CDR2 YNNKEL (reference sequence). Trimming pared 6 bases from V and 5 bases from J, leaving 8 bases between. The CDR3 contains 11 residues. CDR3 amino acids: CASSYRDEQYF. The CDR3 nucleotides are TGTGCCAGCAGTTACAGGGACGAGCAGTACTTC.

This clone has more than one count but fewer than ten. This sequence joins TRBV2 and TRBJ1-3; 8 nucleotides match TRBD1. V lost 6 bases, J lost 0 bases, and 10 bases stayed unmatched. Germline CDR1 and CDR2: SNHLY and FYNNEI. The CDR3 is 17 residues long. Here the CDR3 DNA reads TGTGCCAGCAGACACCGGGACAGGCGGATCTCTGGAAACACCATATATTTT. This codes for CASRHRDRRISGNTIYF.

The chain couples TRBV5-8 to TRBJ2-7, with D hard to call. CDR3 length: 13 residues. V lost 2 bases, J lost 7 bases, and 13 bases lay in between. CDR1 and CDR2 from the germline V gene are SGHTS and YDEGEE. The CDR3, as DNA: TGTGCCAGCAGCTTTATCAACCCCTCGGAGCAGTACTTC. Protein sequence: CASSFINPSEQYF.

This clone was found a few times. The chain uses TRBV4-3 and TRBJ2-1, with TRBD2 matching 10 bases. Unmatched junction bases numbered 15, after V lost 0 bases and J lost 7 bases. The CDR3 has 19 residues. Germline V gene data show CDR1 as LGHNA and CDR2 as YSLEER. For the CDR3, the DNA is TGCGCCAGCAGCCAAGAGCTTGGTGGGCTAGCGGGAGTCAAAAATGAGCAGTTCTTC. Its protein is CASSQELGGLAGVKNEQFF.

The chain joins TRBV2 to TRBJ2-7; 12 nucleotides match TRBD2. The CDR3 sequence is 17 residues long. CDR1 and CDR2 (germline): SNHLY, FYNNEI. J lost 1 base, V lost 7 bases, and 11 bases had no gene match. CDR3 nucleotides: TGTGCCAGCAAATTCAGACTAGCGGGGGAGATGTCCTACGAGCAGTACTTC. Translation: CASKFRLAGEMSYEQYF.

In DNA, the CDR3 is TGTGCCAGCAGCCTCCGGGACTTACCCTTCCAGTACTTC. Amino acids: CASSLRDLPFQYF. The gene calls are TRBV12-3 or TRBV12-4 and TRBJ2-5; possibly TRBD2 for D (6 bases). This CDR3 has 13 residues. V lost 6 bases and J 10 bases, leaving 18 bases between the germline ends.

The V call is TRBV29-1, the J call TRBJ1-1, with a possible D match to TRBD1 (6 bases). The CDR3 runs 13 residues. The V end was cut by 4 bases, the J end by 1 base, with 10 bases between. Per the germline V gene, CDR1 is SQVTM and CDR2 is ANQGSEA. CDR3 residues: CSVGRGGNTEAFF. CDR3 nucleotides: TGCAGCGTTGGGAGGGGGGGGAACACTGAAGCTTTCTTT.

This clone was seen more than once but under ten times. The chain uses TRBV28 and TRBJ2-6, with TRBD1 matching 8 bases. The CDR3 extends over 15 amino acids. Germline V gene data show CDR1 as MDHEN and CDR2 as SYDVKM. The V gene end was trimmed by 6 bases and the J gene end by 3 bases; junction bases not matched to a gene: 4. This chain's CDR3 is CASRMTGVGANVLTF. The CDR3 coding sequence is TGTGCCAGCAGAATGACAGGGGTTGGGGCCAACGTCCTGACTTTC.

The chain combines TRBV7-3 with TRBJ2-5; D gene uncertain. V dropped 5 bases and J dropped 5 bases, with 15 bases sitting between them. Germline CDR1 SGHTA, CDR2 FQGTGA. CDR3 length: 14 residues. The CDR3 bases are TGTGCCAGCAGCCTATATGGCGGTTTGGAGACCCAGTACTTC. Translating gives CASSLYGGLETQYF. The full variable domain, completed using reference TRBV7-3 and TRBJ2-5, is GAGVSQTPSNKVTEKGKYVELRCDPISGHTALYWYRQSLGQGPEFLIYFQGTGAADDSGLPNDRFFAVRPEGSVSTLKIQRTERGDSAVYLCASSLYGGLETQYFGPGTRLLVL.

In this sample, this clone turned up a few times. The chain is built from TRBV25-1 and TRBJ1-1, with 9 positions matching TRBD1. Per the germline V gene, CDR1 is MGHDK and CDR2 is SYGVNS. This CDR3 has 17 amino acids. V gave up 7 bases and J gave up 3 bases; unmatched junction bases: 15. The CDR3: CASIPAGGQGRYTEAFF. The DNA for the CDR3 is TGTGCCAGCATCCCAGCCGGCGGACAGGGGAGGTACACTGAAGCTTTCTTT.

The rearrangement uses TRBV16 and TRBJ1-2; D is ambiguous. The ends were cut back, 0 bases at V and 8 bases at J, with 10 bases in the middle. The CDR3 spans 13 residues. Germline V CDR1 and CDR2: KGHSY, FQNENV. The CDR3 loop is CASSQSGLGGYTF. CDR3 bases: TGTGCCAGCAGCCAATCTGGGCTGGGGGGCTACACCTTC.

This chain uses TRBV6-5 with TRBJ2-1; weak D call: TRBD1 (6 bases). In germline, CDR1 is MNHEY, CDR2 SVGAGI. CDR3 size: 16 residues. Trimming removed 2 bases from V and 7 bases from J, with 18 bases in between. This CDR3 is CASSYPPGVPKNEQFF. CDR3 bases: TGTGCCAGCAGTTACCCTCCAGGGGTACCTAAGAATGAGCAGTTCTTC.

The rearrangement uses TRBV18 and TRBJ1-5; TRBD1 aligns across 10 bases. The CDR3 has 16 amino acids. Germline V gives CDR1 KGHSH, CDR2 LQKENI. V gave up 2 bases and J gave up 3 bases; unmatched junction bases: 4. The CDR3 nucleotides read TGTGCCAGCTCACCAAGACAGGGGGCCTCCAATCAGCCCCAGCATTTT. Translation: CASSPRQGASNQPQHF.

The chain recombines TRBV4-2 with TRBJ2-3; the D gene is possibly TRBD1 (5 bases). Trimming cost V 0 bases and J 3 bases, with 10 bases left between them. Per germline, CDR1 LGHNA and CDR2 YNFKEQ. The CDR3 consists of 15 residues. The CDR3 bases are TGTGCCAGCAGCCAAGACGGACAAAATACAGATACGCAGTATTTT. The encoded protein is CASSQDGQNTDTQYF.

In regard to this clone: This clone may be a read error of a much larger clone one base away. This chain links TRBV28 with TRBJ2-2, with a weak D call TRBD2 (5 bases). Germline V CDR1 and CDR2: MDHEN, SYDVKM. This CDR3 is 14 amino acids long. The CDR3 DNA reads as TGTGCCAGCAGTTTATGGGCGAACACCGGGGAGCTGCTTTTT. As protein: CASSLWANTGELLF. Combining the CDR3 with reference TRBV28 and TRBJ2-2 gives the whole variable domain DVKVTQSSRYLVKRTGEKVFLECVQDMDHENMFWYRQDPGLGLRLIYFSYDVKMKEKGDIPEGYSVSREKKERFSLILESASTNQTSMYLCASSLWANTGELLFGEGSRLTVL.

V is TRBV11-2 and J is TRBJ2-7, with 7 bases lining up with TRBD2. Germline trimming cut 5 bases from V and 9 bases from J; bases unmatched to any gene: 13. CDR3 length equals 14 residues. Germline V gene lookup returns CDR1 SGHAT and CDR2 FQNNGV. DNA for the CDR3: TGTGCCAGCAGCCTCGAGAGGACTAGTTTAGCGCAGTACTTC. Residues: CASSLERTSLAQYF.

The chain combines TRBV5-4 with TRBJ2-7; D could derive from TRBD1 or TRBD2 (6 bases each). CDR3 length: 15 amino acids. Germline V CDR1 and CDR2: SGHNT, YYREEE (reference sequence). V lost 2 bases to trimming and J lost 0 bases, with 12 bases between them. The CDR3 nucleotides read TGTGCCAGCAGCTTCGGGGGCCCCGACTCCTACGAGCAGTACTTC. Translation gives CASSFGGPDSYEQYF.